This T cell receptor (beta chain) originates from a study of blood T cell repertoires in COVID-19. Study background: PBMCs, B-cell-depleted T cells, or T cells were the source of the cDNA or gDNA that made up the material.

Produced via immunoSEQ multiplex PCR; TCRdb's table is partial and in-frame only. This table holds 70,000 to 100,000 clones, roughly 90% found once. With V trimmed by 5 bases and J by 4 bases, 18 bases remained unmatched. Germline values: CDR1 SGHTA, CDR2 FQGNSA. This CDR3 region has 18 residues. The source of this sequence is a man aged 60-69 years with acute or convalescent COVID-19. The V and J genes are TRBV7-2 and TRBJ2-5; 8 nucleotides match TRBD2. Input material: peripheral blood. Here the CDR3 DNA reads TGTGCCAGCAGCCCCGGGACTAGGGGGTACACACAACGAGAGACCCAGTACTTC. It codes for CASSPGTRGYTQRETQYF.